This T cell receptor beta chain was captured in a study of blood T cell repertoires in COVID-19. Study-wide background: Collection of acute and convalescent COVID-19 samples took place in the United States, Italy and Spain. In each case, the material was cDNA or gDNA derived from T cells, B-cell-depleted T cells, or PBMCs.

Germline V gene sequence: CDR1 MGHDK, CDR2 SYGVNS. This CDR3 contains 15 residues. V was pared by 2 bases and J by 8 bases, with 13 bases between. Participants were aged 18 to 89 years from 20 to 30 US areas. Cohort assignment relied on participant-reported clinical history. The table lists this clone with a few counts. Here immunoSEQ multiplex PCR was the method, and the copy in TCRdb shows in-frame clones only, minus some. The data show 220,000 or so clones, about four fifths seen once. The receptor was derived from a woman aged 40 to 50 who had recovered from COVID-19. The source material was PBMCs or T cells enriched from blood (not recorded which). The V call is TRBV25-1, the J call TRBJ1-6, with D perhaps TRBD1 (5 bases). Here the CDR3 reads CASSETGRSDSPLHF. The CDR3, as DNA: TGTGCCAGCAGTGAAACAGGAAGGTCAGATTCACCCCTCCACTTT. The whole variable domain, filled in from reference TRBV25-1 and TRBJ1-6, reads EADIYQTPRYLVIGTGKKITLECSQTMGHDKMYWYQQDPGMELHLIHYSYGVNSTEKGDLSSESTVSRIRTEHFPLTLESARPSHTSQYLCASSETGRSDSPLHFGNGTRLTVT.